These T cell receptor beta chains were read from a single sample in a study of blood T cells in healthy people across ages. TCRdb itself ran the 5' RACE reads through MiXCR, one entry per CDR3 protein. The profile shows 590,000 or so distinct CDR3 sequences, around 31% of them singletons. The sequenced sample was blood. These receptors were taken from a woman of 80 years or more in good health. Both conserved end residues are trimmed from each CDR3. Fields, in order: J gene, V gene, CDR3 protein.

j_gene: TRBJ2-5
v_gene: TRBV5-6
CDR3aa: ASSLGFEGYETQY

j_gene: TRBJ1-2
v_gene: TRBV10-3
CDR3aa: AIRSGGDYGYT

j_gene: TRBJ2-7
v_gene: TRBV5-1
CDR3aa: ASSLPSRGSNYEQY

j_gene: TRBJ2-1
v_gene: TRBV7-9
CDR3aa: ASSLESAGGRQQF

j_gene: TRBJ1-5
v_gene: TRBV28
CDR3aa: ASRARMGSNQPQH

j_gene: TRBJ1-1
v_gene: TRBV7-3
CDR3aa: ASSALGGQLNTEAF

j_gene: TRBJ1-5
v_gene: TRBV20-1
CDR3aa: SAQEAGPSNQPQH

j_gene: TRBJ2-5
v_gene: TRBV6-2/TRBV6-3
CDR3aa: ASSGLAGGPSETQY

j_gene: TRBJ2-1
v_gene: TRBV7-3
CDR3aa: ASSLRLAGHNEQF

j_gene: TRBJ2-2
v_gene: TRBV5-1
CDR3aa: ASSGQGALNTGELF

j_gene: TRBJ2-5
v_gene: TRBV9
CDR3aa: ASSVGTQGGETQY

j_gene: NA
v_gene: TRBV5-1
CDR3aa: ASSLAGGLFYEQY

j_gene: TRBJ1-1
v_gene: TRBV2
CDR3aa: ASSGKPEAF

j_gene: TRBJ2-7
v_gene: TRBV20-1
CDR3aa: SADRDGAYEQY